Described below is a single TCR beta chain sequence and its context. These data originate in a study of T cell responses to AZD1222 COVID-19 vaccine. The method was immunoSEQ multiplex PCR; TCRdb's version includes in-frame clones alone and lacks a portion of them. The sample holds approximately 100,000 clones, less than 90% seen once. Germline assignment: CDR1 SNHLY and CDR2 FYNNEI. There are 12 residues in the CDR3. V lost 5 bases and J 9 bases, leaving 14 bases between the germline ends. Sequenced here: peripheral blood, sampled on day 0 of AZD1222 vaccination. This TCR was sampled from an adult in good health. The rearrangement links TRBV2 to TRBJ2-7, with D unresolved. The CDR3: CASSPPPQGQYF. In DNA, the CDR3 is TGTGCCAGCAGTCCTCCCCCTCAAGGGCAGTACTTC. The full variable domain, rest sourced from reference TRBV2 and TRBJ2-7, is EPEVTQTPSHQVTQMGQEVILRCVPISNHLYFYWYRQILGQKVEFLVSFYNNEISEKSEIFDDQFSVERPDGSNFTLKIRSTKLEDSAMYFCASSPPPQGQYFGPGTRLTVT.